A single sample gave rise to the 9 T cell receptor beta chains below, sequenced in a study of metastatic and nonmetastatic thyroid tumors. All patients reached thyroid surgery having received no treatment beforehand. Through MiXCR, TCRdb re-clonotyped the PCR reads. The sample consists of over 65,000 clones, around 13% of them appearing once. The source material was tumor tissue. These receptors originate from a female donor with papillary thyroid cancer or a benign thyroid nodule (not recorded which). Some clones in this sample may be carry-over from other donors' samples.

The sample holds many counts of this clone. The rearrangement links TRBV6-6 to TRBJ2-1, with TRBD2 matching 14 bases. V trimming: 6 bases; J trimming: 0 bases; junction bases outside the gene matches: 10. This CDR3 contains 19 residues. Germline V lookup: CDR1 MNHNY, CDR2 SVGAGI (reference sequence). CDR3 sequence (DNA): TGTGCCAGCAGGGCATCGGGACTAGCGGGGGTAAGCTCCTACAATGAGCAGTTCTTC. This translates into CASRASGLAGVSSYNEQFF.

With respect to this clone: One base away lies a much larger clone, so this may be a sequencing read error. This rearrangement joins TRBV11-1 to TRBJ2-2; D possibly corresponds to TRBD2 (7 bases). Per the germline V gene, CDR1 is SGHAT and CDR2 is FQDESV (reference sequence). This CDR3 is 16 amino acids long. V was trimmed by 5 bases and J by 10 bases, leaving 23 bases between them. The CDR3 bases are TGTGCCAGCAGCCCCCGTGGGGGGGCAGGTGCCGTGGAGCTGTTTTTT. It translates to CASSPRGGAGAVELFF.

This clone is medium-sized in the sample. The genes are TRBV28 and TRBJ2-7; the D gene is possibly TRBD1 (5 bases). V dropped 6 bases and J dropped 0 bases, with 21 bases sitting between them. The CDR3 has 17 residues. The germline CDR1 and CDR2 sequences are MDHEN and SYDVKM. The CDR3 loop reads CASSYARGGHPSYEQYF. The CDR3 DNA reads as TGTGCCAGCAGCTACGCGCGTGGTGGACACCCCTCCTACGAGCAGTACTTC.

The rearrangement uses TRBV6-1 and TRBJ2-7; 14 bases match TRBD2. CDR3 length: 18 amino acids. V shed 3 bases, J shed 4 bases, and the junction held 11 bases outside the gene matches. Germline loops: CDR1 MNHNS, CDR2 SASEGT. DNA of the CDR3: TGTGCCAGCAGTGAGCGGGGACTAGCGGGAGCGTTGTTTTACGAGCAGTACTTC. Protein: CASSERGLAGALFYEQYF.

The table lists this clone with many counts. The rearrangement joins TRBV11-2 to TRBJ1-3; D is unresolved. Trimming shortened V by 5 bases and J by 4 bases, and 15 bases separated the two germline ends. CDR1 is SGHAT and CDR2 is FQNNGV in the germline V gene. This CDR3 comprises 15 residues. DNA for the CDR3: TGTGCCAGCAGCATGGGCATTTCGGAGGGAAACACCATATATTTT. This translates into CASSMGISEGNTIYF.

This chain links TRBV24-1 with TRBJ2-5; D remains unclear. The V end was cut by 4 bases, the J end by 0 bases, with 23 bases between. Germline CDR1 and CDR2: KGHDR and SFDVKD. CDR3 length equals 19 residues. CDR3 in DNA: TGTGCCACCAGTGACCCGCGACCAGACCCCCTAGTGAACCAAGAGACCCAGTACTTC. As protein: CATSDPRPDPLVNQETQYF.

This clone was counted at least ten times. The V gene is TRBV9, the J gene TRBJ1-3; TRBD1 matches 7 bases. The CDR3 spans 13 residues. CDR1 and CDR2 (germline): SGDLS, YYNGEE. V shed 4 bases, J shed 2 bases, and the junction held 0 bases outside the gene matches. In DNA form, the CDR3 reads TGTGCCAGCAGCCAGGGGGCTGGAAACACCATATATTTT. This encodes CASSQGAGNTIYF.

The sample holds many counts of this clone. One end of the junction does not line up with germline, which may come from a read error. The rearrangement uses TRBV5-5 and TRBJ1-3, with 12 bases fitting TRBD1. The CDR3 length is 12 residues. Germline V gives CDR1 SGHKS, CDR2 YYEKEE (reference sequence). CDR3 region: CASSGDRGLWNF. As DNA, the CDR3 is TGTGCCAGCAGCGGGGACAGGGGGCTTTGGAATTTT.

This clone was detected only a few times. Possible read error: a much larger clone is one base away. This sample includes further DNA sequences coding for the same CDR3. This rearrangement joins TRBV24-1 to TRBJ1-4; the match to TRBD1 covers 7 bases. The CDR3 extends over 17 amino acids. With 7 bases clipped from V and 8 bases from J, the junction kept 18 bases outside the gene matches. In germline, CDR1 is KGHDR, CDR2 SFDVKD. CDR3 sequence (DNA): TGTGCCACCAGGCGAGGACAGGTAGGTCGCGGGTACGAAAAACTGTTTTTT. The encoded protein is CATRRGQVGRGYEKLFF.